These 24 T cell receptor beta chains came from one sample sequenced in a study. The sorted Tregs were CD4+CD25+CD127-/low cells. TRBV12-4/TRBJ1-2 clonotypes were amplified with adaptor-ligated barcode primers. MiXCR was run by TCRdb on the multiplex PCR reads, yielding one entry per CDR3 protein. The profile shows some 100 distinct CDR3 sequences, 22% of them singletons. What was sequenced was tumor-infiltrating Tregs sorted from the breast tumor. The receptors were gathered from a female donor with breast cancer.

The table lists this clonotype with a few counts. The V call is TRBV12-3 or TRBV12-4, the J call TRBJ1-2, with 9 bases that match TRBD1. Germline trimming cut 6 bases from V and 8 bases from J; bases unmatched to any gene: 7. The length of the CDR3 is 13 residues. CDR3 bases: TGTGCCAGCAGCCGGGGACAGGGCGGCGGCTACACCTTC. It is translated as CASSRGQGGGYTF.

By sample fraction, this clonotype is medium-sized. This chain connects TRBV12-3 or TRBV12-4 to TRBJ1-2; D may be TRBD1 (5 bases). The V and J ends lost 2 bases and 6 bases respectively, with 13 bases between them. The length of the CDR3 is 14 residues. CDR3 bases: TGTGCCAGCAGTTTACGGGCAAGGGGTGATGGCTACACCTTC. Amino acid sequence: CASSLRARGDGYTF.

In its sample, this clonotype is large. The V call is TRBV12-3 or TRBV12-4, the J call TRBJ1-2, with a possible D match to TRBD1 (5 bases). Between the trimmed V and J ends, which lost 3 bases and 7 bases, there was a span of 12 bases. This CDR3 spans 13 amino acids. The CDR3 nucleotides are TGTGCCAGCAGTTTTGGGACGTTAACTGGCTACACCTTC. This translates into CASSFGTLTGYTF.

This clonotype rates as hyperexpanded. The CDR3 coding sequence is TGTGCCAGCAGTTCCGGAAATAACTATGGCTACACCTTC. It specifies CASSSGNNYGYTF. The chain uses TRBV12-3 or TRBV12-4 and TRBJ1-2; D remains unclear. CDR3 length equals 13 residues. V lost 4 bases and J 1 base, leaving 7 bases between the germline ends.

This clonotype is termed large (0.1 to 1%). V usage is TRBV12-3 or TRBV12-4 and J usage is TRBJ1-2; 7 bases align to TRBD1. CDR3 size: 14 residues. The trim removed 3 bases at V and 4 bases at J, leaving 5 bases unmatched. In nucleotides, the CDR3 is TGTGCCAGCAGTTTGGCGACAGGGTCCTATGGCTACACCTTC. Translated: CASSLATGSYGYTF.

The gene calls are TRBV12-3 or TRBV12-4 and TRBJ1-2, with TRBD1 matching 7 bases. Trimming took 4 bases from V and 8 from J; bases not matched to a gene: 7. The CDR3 sequence is 13 residues long. The CDR3, as DNA: TGTGCCAGCAGTTCCAGACAGGGCGGCGGCTACACCTTC. Amino acid sequence: CASSSRQGGGYTF.

This chain uses TRBV12-3 or TRBV12-4 with TRBJ1-2; tentative D call: TRBD1 (6 bases). Trimming removed 6 bases from V and 8 bases from J, with 19 bases in between. The CDR3 length is 14 residues. This CDR3 is CASRTRGQVAGYTF. The CDR3, as DNA: TGTGCCAGCAGAACCCGGGGACAAGTAGCAGGCTACACCTTC.

The V call is TRBV12-3 or TRBV12-4, the J call TRBJ1-2; TRBD1 is a possible D gene (6 bases). Trimming removed 1 base at V and 5 bases at J, with 11 bases between. This CDR3 contains 14 residues. CDR3 protein: CASSLEGHRYGYTF. For the CDR3, the DNA is TGTGCCAGCAGTTTAGAGGGACACCGGTATGGCTACACCTTC.

The chain links TRBV12-3 or TRBV12-4 to TRBJ1-2, with unresolved D. The CDR3 totals 12 residues. V lost 5 bases to trimming and J lost 0 bases, with 4 bases between them. CDR3 sequence (DNA): TGTGCCAGCAGTACTCCTAACTATGGCTACACCTTC. Its protein product is CASSTPNYGYTF.

The chain joins TRBV12-3 or TRBV12-4 to TRBJ1-2; the match to TRBD1 covers 8 bases. This CDR3 comprises 14 residues. After removal of 7 bases from V and 10 bases from J, the junction contained 14 bases not matched to a gene. The DNA for the CDR3 is TGTGCCAGCACCCTAATGGGACAGGCCCTACACTACACCTTC. Amino acid sequence: CASTLMGQALHYTF.

This clonotype was counted at least ten times. The chain employs TRBV12-3 or TRBV12-4 and TRBJ1-2; D uncertain. This CDR3 contains 12 residues. V was pared by 6 bases and J by 7 bases, with 12 bases between. CDR3 bases: TGTGCCAGCAGCGCGAGGGCTAGTGGCTACACCTTC. Translation gives CASSARASGYTF.

This clonotype is large. V and J are TRBV12-3 or TRBV12-4 and TRBJ1-2; possibly TRBD1 for D (6 bases). The CDR3 consists of 14 residues. Trimming shortened V by 1 base and J by 4 bases, and 10 bases separated the two germline ends. CDR3 residues: CASSLGDTAYGYTF. Written as DNA, the CDR3 is TGTGCCAGCAGTTTAGGGGACACCGCCTATGGCTACACCTTC.

Relative to its sample, this clonotype is hyperexpanded. V usage is TRBV12-3 or TRBV12-4 and J usage is TRBJ1-2; D not certain. V lost 5 bases to trimming and J lost 7 bases, with 20 bases between them. This CDR3 region has 15 residues. The CDR3 DNA reads TGTGCCAGCAGTGACACTCTAACCGTGAATCGTGGCTACACCTTC. Translation gives CASSDTLTVNRGYTF.

In its sample, this clonotype is hyperexpanded. The rearrangement links TRBV12-3 or TRBV12-4 to TRBJ1-2; D perhaps matches TRBD1 (6 bases). V was trimmed by 6 bases and J by 5 bases, leaving 13 bases between them. The CDR3 covers 13 residues. In nucleotides, the CDR3 is TGTGCCAGCAGACGGTCAGGGACATATGGCTACACCTTC. Protein: CASRRSGTYGYTF.

Relative to its sample, this clonotype is medium-sized. The rearrangement uses TRBV12-3 or TRBV12-4 and TRBJ1-2; possible D gene TRBD1, 6 bases. The CDR3 loop spans 12 amino acids. Trimming pared 6 bases from V and 7 bases from J, leaving 12 bases between. CDR3 coding DNA: TGTGCCAGCAGCGCAGGGGCTCTTGGCTACACCTTC. Its translation: CASSAGALGYTF.

The V gene is TRBV12-3 or TRBV12-4, the J gene TRBJ1-2; TRBD1 might be the D (6 bases). The germline V and J ends were trimmed by 4 bases and 5 bases, with 17 bases remaining between them. The CDR3 is 15 residues long. CDR3 in amino acids: CASSSRQEAAYGYTF. The CDR3 coding sequence is TGTGCCAGCAGTTCCAGACAGGAGGCTGCATATGGCTACACCTTC.

In its sample, this clonotype ranks as hyperexpanded. The gene calls are TRBV12-5 and TRBJ1-2; a possible D gene is TRBD1 (6 bases). This CDR3 spans 15 amino acids. With 5 bases removed from V and 4 bases from J, the gap between germline ends came to 17 bases. The V gene's germline CDR1 is LGHNT and CDR2 FRNRAP. The CDR3 spells CASGERMGQIYGYTF. The CDR3 DNA is TGTGCTAGTGGTGAAAGGATGGGACAAATCTATGGCTACACCTTC.

The rearrangement links TRBV12-3 or TRBV12-4 to TRBJ1-2; 9 nucleotides agree with TRBD1. J was trimmed by 0 bases and V by 6 bases; bases with no gene match: 5. The CDR3 has 15 amino acids. CDR3 in DNA: TGTGCCAGCAGGCCGGGACAGGGAGCTAACTATGGCTACACCTTC. Translation gives CASRPGQGANYGYTF.

By proportion, this clonotype is hyperexpanded. The chain couples TRBV12-3 or TRBV12-4 to TRBJ1-2; TRBD1 agrees at 8 bases. This CDR3 has 15 amino acids. Losses at the gene ends were 4 bases for V and 6 bases for J; bases not matched to a gene: 10. CDR3 coding DNA: TGTGCCAGCAGTTCCAGACAGGGGACTGCAGATGGCTACACCTTC. Protein product: CASSSRQGTADGYTF.

In its sample, this clonotype ranks as large. The V and J genes are TRBV12-3 or TRBV12-4 and TRBJ1-2, with D tentatively TRBD1 (5 bases). The V and J ends lost 7 bases and 9 bases respectively, with 18 bases between them. This CDR3 region has 13 residues. CDR3 sequence (DNA): TGTGCCAGCACCCCGGGACGGTACTTTCGCTACACCTTC. Translating gives CASTPGRYFRYTF.

This clonotype was counted a few times. The J gene is TRBJ1-2, the V gene TRBV12-3 or TRBV12-4, with D possibly matching TRBD1 (6 bases). The V gene lost 3 bases and the J gene lost 5 bases, with 19 bases spanning the gap. The CDR3 runs to 16 residues. In DNA, the CDR3 is TGTGCCAGCAGTTTGGCAACTGGACAGTTTCTATATGGCTACACCTTC. It codes for CASSLATGQFLYGYTF.

This clonotype was seen a handful of times. Written as DNA, the CDR3 is TGTGCCAGCAGCCCACAGGGCCTCAACTATGGCTACACCTTC. Translation: CASSPQGLNYGYTF. The rearrangement links TRBV12-3 or TRBV12-4 to TRBJ1-2, with D perhaps matching TRBD1 (6 bases). The CDR3 is made up of 14 amino acids. Trimming cost V 6 bases and J 2 bases, with 13 bases left between them.

The chain employs TRBV12-3 or TRBV12-4 and TRBJ1-2, with 9 bases fitting TRBD1. There are 15 residues in the CDR3. Germline trimming cut 6 bases from V and 4 bases from J; bases unmatched to any gene: 9. The CDR3 region has the DNA TGTGCCAGCAGCTCTGGACAGGGGAGTTTCTATGGCTACACCTTC. Amino acid sequence: CASSSGQGSFYGYTF.

This clonotype was seen repeatedly, ten times or more. CDR3 amino acids: CASSPRGNGYTF. The DNA for the CDR3 is TGTGCCAGCAGCCCACGAGGGAATGGCTACACCTTC. The J gene is TRBJ1-2, the V gene TRBV12-3 or TRBV12-4; no clear D. The CDR3 totals 12 residues. V shed 6 bases and J shed 6 bases, with 11 bases lying between them.